Listed below are T cell receptor beta chains from one sample, sequenced in a study of cytomegalovirus exposure and HLA in healthy donors. Only in-frame clones appear in the TCRdb table, and some are missing; sequencing was by immunoSEQ multiplex PCR. Here the sample spans around 150,000 clones, about four fifths being singletons. Sequencing was carried out using PBMCs. The receptor set was obtained from a male donor in good health and CMV-seropositive. Each CDR3 is given with its conserved first and last residue. The D gene is left open where the match is weak. A clone size is listed for some rows: how often the clone was seen (once, few, many), or a class if it is expanded.

abundance,v_gene,j_gene,d_gene,CDR3nt,CDR3aa
.,TRBV29-1,TRBJ2-5,.,TGCAGCGTTGTCGGGGGAGTGAAGGAGACCCAGTACTTC,CSVVGGVKETQYF
.,TRBV5-1,TRBJ1-1,.,TGCGCCAGCAGCCCTCGAGGGAACACTGAAGCTTTCTTT,CASSPRGNTEAFF
few,TRBV10-3,TRBJ2-1,TRBD2,TGTGCCATCGGCCGGGACAGGGGACTAGCGGGCCCCTACAATGAGCAGTTCTTC,CAIGRDRGLAGPYNEQFF
.,TRBV6-5,TRBJ2-7,.,TGTGCCAGCAGTAGGGACATTCCCTACTACGAGCAGTACTTC,CASSRDIPYYEQYF
.,TRBV7-9,TRBJ2-4,.,TGTGCCAGCAGCTTAGGCGACAGCCCCATTCAGTACTTC,CASSLGDSPIQYF
.,TRBV6-1,TRBJ1-3,TRBD1,TGTGCCAGCAGTGCAGGACAGGGGAGAGGAAACACCATATATTTT,CASSAGQGRGNTIYF
.,TRBV7-9,TRBJ2-2,TRBD2,TGTGCCAGCAGCTTAGCGAGTCTAGCGGTTGTCGGGGAGCTGTTTTTT,CASSLASLAVVGELFF
.,TRBV5-1,TRBJ2-1,.,TGCGCCAGCAGCCCGGGGGAGGTTTTCAATGAGCAGTTCTTC,CASSPGEVFNEQFF
.,TRBV30,TRBJ2-7,TRBD1,TGTGCCTGGAGAGAGACAGGGGCCTCCTACGAGCAGTACTTC,CAWRETGASYEQYF
.,TRBV4-1,TRBJ2-7,TRBD1,TGCGCCAGCAGCCAACCACAGGGGTACGAGCAGTACTTC,CASSQPQGYEQYF
.,TRBV28,TRBJ1-1,.,TGTGCCAGCAGTTCCTACCGAATGACAGGTCCCGTAAGGACTGAAGCTTTCTTT,CASSSYRMTGPVRTEAFF
.,TRBV10-1,TRBJ2-5,TRBD2,TGCGCCAGCAACGAGGGAGGGCCTAGTCAGTACTTC,CASNEGGPSQYF
few,TRBV19,TRBJ1-2,TRBD1,TGTGCCAGTAGACCCCCGGGACAGAAGTCGTTTGACTATGGCTACACCTTC,CASRPPGQKSFDYGYTF
.,TRBV4-1,TRBJ2-5,.,TGCGCCAGCAGCCAAGCGACTGTCCGGTACTTC,CASSQATVRYF
.,TRBV7-9,TRBJ1-1,.,TGTGCCAGCAGCTTAGATTTGGAGCGTCGAGCTTTCTTT,CASSLDLERRAFF
.,TRBV6-5,TRBJ1-3,.,TGTGCCAGCATGACATTCTCTGGAAACACCATATATTTT,CASMTFSGNTIYF
few,TRBV5-1,TRBJ2-7,TRBD1,TGCGCCAGCAGCTTGGAGCGGCGGGGACAGGGATACGAGCAGTACTTC,CASSLERRGQGYEQYF
few,TRBV6-5,TRBJ1-1,.,TGTGCCAGCATGGGTAGAGCCCGGGGCACTGAAGCTTTCTTT,CASMGRARGTEAFF
.,TRBV7-6,TRBJ2-7,TRBD2,TGTGCCAGCAGCTTAGCGCTCTCGCGGGAGGGCCTTCGAGAGCAGTACTTC,CASSLALSREGLREQYF
few,TRBV5-1,TRBJ2-7,.,TGCGCCAGCAGCTTAAACAGTCTCTACGAGCAGTACTTC,CASSLNSLYEQYF
.,TRBV4-1,TRBJ1-1,.,TGCGCCAGCAGCCGAAGCGGCACTGAAGCTTTCTTT,CASSRSGTEAFF
.,TRBV9,TRBJ2-7,.,TGTGCCAGCAGCGTAGCAGGTGCCTCCTACGAGCAGTACTTC,CASSVAGASYEQYF
.,TRBV9,TRBJ2-1,.,TGTGCCAGCAGCGTAGACGCTAGCGCCACTTACAATGAGCAGTTCTTC,CASSVDASATYNEQFF
.,TRBV21-1,TRBJ1-5,.,TGTGCCAGCAAAACTCGGGACAGGATCCGTAATAGCAATCAGCCCCAGCATTTT,CASKTRDRIRNSNQPQHF
once,TRBV9,TRBJ2-2,TRBD2,TGTGCCAGCAGCCTAGGAGGACTAGCGGGGGGAAGTGGGGAGCTGTTTTTT,CASSLGGLAGGSGELFF
.,TRBV6-5,TRBJ2-1,TRBD2,TGTGCCAGCACTTACCTAGCGGGGGGGCCTCGTGAGCAGTTCTTC,CASTYLAGGPREQFF
.,TRBV10-2,TRBJ1-5,.,TGCGCCAGCAGGACAGGCAGCCAGCCCCAGCATTTT,CASRTGSQPQHF
.,TRBV10-3,TRBJ2-3,TRBD2,TGTGCCACCGCAGAACTAGCGTCTCTCACAGATACGCAGTATTTT,CATAELASLTDTQYF
.,TRBV15,TRBJ1-6,.,TGTGCCACCAGCAGAGTAACAGGGAGGGCTCCGGTGGATTCACCCCTCCACTTT,CATSRVTGRAPVDSPLHF
.,TRBV30,TRBJ2-7,.,TGTGCCTGGAGAGGGGTAGGGTTCAGCTACGAGCAGTACTTC,CAWRGVGFSYEQYF
few,TRBV6-1,TRBJ1-2,.,TGTGCCAGCAGTCTTGAATGGCTGTACTATGGCTACACCTTC,CASSLEWLYYGYTF
once,TRBV13,TRBJ1-1,.,TGTGCCAGCAGCACGGGCCTCGGGAGCACCGGGTCTTTCTTT,CASSTGLGSTGSFF
.,TRBV5-1,TRBJ1-6,.,TGCGCCAGCAGCTTGGAGGGACAATCCAATTCACCCCTCCACTTT,CASSLEGQSNSPLHF
.,TRBV11-2,TRBJ2-1,.,TGTGCCAGCAGCTTGAATCAAGCAAAAACAGGTGAGCAGTTCTTC,CASSLNQAKTGEQFF
.,TRBV29-1,TRBJ1-4,.,TGCAGCGTGGGGAGGGGGAATAATGAAAAACTGTTTTTT,CSVGRGNNEKLFF
.,TRBV2,TRBJ1-1,TRBD1,TGTGCCAGCGGAGGGGGCCGAACTGAAGCTTTCTTT,CASGGGRTEAFF
.,TRBV29-1,TRBJ2-7,TRBD2,TGCAGCGCCACCGGGACTAGCAGCGAGCAGTACTTC,CSATGTSSEQYF
.,TRBV18,TRBJ1-5,TRBD1,TGTGCCAGCTCACCGGGGGACAGGGGGGAGCCGAATCAGCCCCAGCATTTT,CASSPGDRGEPNQPQHF
.,TRBV6-6,TRBJ1-2,.,TGTGCCAGCAGTTACGTTGACAGCCAAGGGGGCTACACCTTC,CASSYVDSQGGYTF
.,TRBV9,TRBJ1-1,.,TGTGCCAGCAGCGTAGAGCGAGAAAACACTGAAGCTTTCTTT,CASSVERENTEAFF
.,TRBV7-9,TRBJ1-1,.,TGTGCCAGCAGCCGAGGGAGAGCAAAGACTGAAGCTTTCTTT,CASSRGRAKTEAFF
.,TRBV5-5,TRBJ2-5,.,TGTGCCAGCAGCTTCGGAGGCCAAGAGACCCAGTACTTC,CASSFGGQETQYF
.,TRBV25-1,TRBJ1-2,.,TGTGCCAGCAGTGAACAGGGGCCGACCTATGGCTACACCTTC,CASSEQGPTYGYTF
.,TRBV27,TRBJ2-7,.,TGTGCCAGCAGTTTAGGGCCCAGACCTTCCTACGAGCAGTACTTC,CASSLGPRPSYEQYF
.,TRBV4-3,TRBJ1-2,TRBD1,TGCGCCAGCAGCTACTCGGGGACAGCGGGTCTGGAGGGCTACACCTTC,CASSYSGTAGLEGYTF
.,TRBV6-1,TRBJ2-1,.,TGTGCCAGCAGTGGAAGAATACAGGGTGGGACGAGAGGCTCCTACAATGAGCAGTTCTTC,CASSGRIQGGTRGSYNEQFF
.,TRBV14,TRBJ2-7,.,TGTGCCAGCAGCCACCCCCCGGAAGGGGGTTCGCGGTACGAGCAGTACTTC,CASSHPPEGGSRYEQYF
.,TRBV9,TRBJ1-4,TRBD1,TGTGCCAGCAGCGTAAGTGGGACAGCTAATGAAAAACTGTTTTTT,CASSVSGTANEKLFF
few,TRBV7-6,TRBJ1-6,.,TGTGCCAGCAGCTTAGAAGTAGGGGGTATTAATTCACCCCTCCACTTT,CASSLEVGGINSPLHF
.,TRBV19,TRBJ2-2,TRBD2,TGTGCCAGTAGTCCAACTAGCGTTCCCGGGGAGCTGTTTTTT,CASSPTSVPGELFF
.,TRBV4-3,TRBJ1-1,TRBD1,TGCGCCAGCAGCCCAAGGGGGCTCACTGAAGCTTTCTTT,CASSPRGLTEAFF
.,TRBV30,TRBJ2-1,TRBD2,TGTGCCTGGAGTCTCGGGGGGGGGTCCTACAATGAGCAGTTCTTC,CAWSLGGGSYNEQFF
few,TRBV28,TRBJ2-3,TRBD2,TGTGCCAGCAGTTTCATTCCCAGGGGAGCCCTAGCGGGGCGTAGAGTTGGTACGCAGTATTTT,CASSFIPRGALAGRRVGTQYF
.,TRBV19,TRBJ1-1,TRBD1,TGTGCCAGTACCCGACAGGGAATGAACACTGAAGCTTTCTTT,CASTRQGMNTEAFF
.,TRBV30,TRBJ1-1,TRBD1,TGTGCCTGGAGTGCGGCGGACAGGGAGTTTTCTGAGACTGAAGCTTTCTTT,CAWSAADREFSETEAFF